The 9 T cell receptor beta chains in this list originate from one sample, sequenced in a study of stem cell transplantation in POMP-related autoinflammatory disease. The assay was immunoSEQ multiplex PCR, and TCRdb's table has in-frame clones only and misses some. The table records some 69,000 clones, about nine tenths of them present only once. The source was CD4+ T cells from PBMCs, collected after stem cell transplantation. These receptors were collected from a human patient with POMP-related autoinflammation and immune dysregulation (PRAID). Some T cells may have originated in the graft donor.

The V and J genes are TRBV29-1 and TRBJ2-3, with D perhaps TRBD1 (6 bases). The germline gives CDR1 SQVTM, CDR2 ANQGSEA. Trimming removed 8 bases from V and 0 bases from J, with 18 bases in between. The CDR3 runs to 15 residues. DNA of the CDR3: TGCAGCTTGAAACCGACAGGAACTAGCACAGATACGCAGTATTTT. Translated: CSLKPTGTSTDTQYF.

This clone was seen only once. J is TRBJ2-3 and V is TRBV3-1 (or the pseudogene TRBV3-2); possibly TRBD2 for D (6 bases). CDR3 length equals 16 residues. Germline V CDR1 and CDR2: LGHDT, YNNKEL (reference sequence). Trimming left V 0 bases short and J 1 base short, with 11 bases between. The CDR3: CASSQDLGGGTDTQYF. DNA of the CDR3: TGTGCCAGCAGCCAAGATCTGGGCGGGGGCACAGATACGCAGTATTTT.

V and J are TRBV28 and TRBJ2-2, with 13 positions matching TRBD2. Germline-derived CDR1 and CDR2 are MDHEN and SYDVKM. This CDR3 spans 20 amino acids. Trimming took 6 bases from V and 1 from J; bases not matched to a gene: 14. CDR3 amino acids: CASSQSAPGLAGLNTGELFF. The DNA of the CDR3 is TGTGCCAGCAGCCAAAGCGCCCCGGGACTAGCGGGATTGAACACCGGGGAGCTGTTTTTT.

As regards this clone: As the CDR3 is not closed by the conserved phenylalanine or tryptophan, this likely results from a read error. No DNA is shown, since the ends of the CDR3 on it are uncertain; the CDR3 is the one TCRdb lists. The rearrangement uses TRBV15 and TRBJ2-3; the table gives TRBD1 as D, unverified against the DNA. Germline V gene data show CDR1 as LNHNV and CDR2 as YYDKDF (reference sequence). The CDR3 is 13 residues long, counting both termini. The CDR3 reads CATSRDKLVATGL.

The chain couples TRBV18 to TRBJ1-1, with no clear D. Germline V gives CDR1 KGHSH, CDR2 LQKENI. This CDR3 spans 15 amino acids. The V end was cut by 2 bases, the J end by 3 bases, with 13 bases between. The chain's CDR3 is CASSPRVQRDTEAFF. The CDR3 nucleotides are TGTGCCAGCTCACCAAGAGTGCAGAGGGACACTGAAGCTTTCTTT.

The V gene is TRBV4-1, the J gene TRBJ1-1, with TRBD1 identical over 11 bases. The junction had 15 bases not matched to a gene; V was cut back by 4 bases and J by 2 bases. CDR1 MGHRA and CDR2 YSYEKL come from the germline V gene. The CDR3 has 19 residues. DNA for the CDR3: TGCGCCAGCAGCCTTAGAGGGGGGACAGGGGGGACTGAAAACACTGAAGCTTTCTTT. Protein sequence: CASSLRGGTGGTENTEAFF.

The rearrangement uses TRBV5-8 and TRBJ1-5; D not resolved. There are 15 residues in the CDR3. Germline values: CDR1 SGHTS, CDR2 YDEGEE. V lost 0 bases and J 2 bases, leaving 9 bases between the germline ends. The CDR3 DNA reads as TGTGCCAGCAGCTTGGGGGGAGCAGGCAATCAGCCCCAGCATTTT. This translates into CASSLGGAGNQPQHF.

The chain combines TRBV6-1 with TRBJ2-7; 7 bases line up with TRBD2. J was trimmed by 6 bases and V by 1 base; bases with no gene match: 9. The CDR3 has 15 amino acids. Germline lookup yields CDR1 MNHNS and CDR2 SASEGT. CDR3 sequence reads: CASSEGSRERGEQYF. In nucleotides, the CDR3 is TGTGCCAGCAGTGAAGGTTCGCGGGAGAGGGGCGAGCAGTACTTC.

The chain employs TRBV28 and TRBJ1-1; possibly TRBD1 for D (5 bases). The germline V gene encodes CDR1 MDHEN and CDR2 SYDVKM. The CDR3 covers 15 residues. The V gene lost 2 bases and the J gene lost 3 bases, with 13 bases spanning the gap. CDR3 sequence: CASSLPLGVDTEAFF. The DNA of the CDR3 is TGTGCCAGCAGTTTACCGCTAGGGGTTGACACTGAAGCTTTCTTT.